A single sample gave rise to the 8 T cell receptor beta chains below, sequenced in a study of T cell responses to AZD1222 COVID-19 vaccine. TCRdb's table, derived via immunoSEQ multiplex PCR, lists solely in-frame clones and lacks some. In the table there are over 150,000 clones, 90% of which are singletons. The source material was peripheral blood, sampled on day 0 of AZD1222 vaccination. The receptors were sampled from an adult in good health.

J is TRBJ1-3 and V is TRBV2, with D uncertain. The V and J ends lost 4 bases and 2 bases respectively, with 6 bases between them. Germline V gives CDR1 SNHLY, CDR2 FYNNEI. This CDR3 is built from 13 residues. The CDR3 bases are TGTGCCAGCAGTGGGGAGGCTGGAAACACCATATATTTT. Translated, it gives CASSGEAGNTIYF.

The genes are TRBV6-2 or TRBV6-3 and TRBJ2-7, with TRBD2 matching over 7 bases. CDR3 size: 15 residues. Germline V lookup: CDR1 MNHEY, CDR2 SVGEGT. V was pared by 0 bases and J by 6 bases, with 8 bases of the junction left unmatched. The CDR3 reads CASSYSSGGFPEQYF. As DNA, the CDR3 is TGTGCCAGCAGTTACTCGTCCGGGGGGTTTCCCGAGCAGTACTTC.

The sample holds one count of this clone. The CDR3 protein is CASSLTRPRGDIQYF. CDR3 DNA sequence: TGTGCCAGCAGTCTCACCCGACCCCGAGGGGACATTCAGTACTTC. The J gene is TRBJ2-4, the V gene TRBV6-5; D tentatively fits TRBD1 or TRBD2 (5 bases each). Germline lookup yields CDR1 MNHEY and CDR2 SVGAGI. V was trimmed by 5 bases and J by 8 bases, leaving 19 bases between them. The CDR3 is 15 amino acids.

The V gene is TRBV12-2, the J gene TRBJ1-1. TRBV12-2 has pseudogene status. This CDR3 is 16 amino acids long. CDR3 bases: TGTGCAAGTCGCTCCCCGGGGGGGGGCCCGGGGACTGAAGCTTTCTTT. Translated: CASRSPGGGPGTEAFF.

V gene TRBV6-6 combines with J gene TRBJ1-1; possible D gene TRBD1, 5 bases. V lost 6 bases, J lost 7 bases, and 15 bases lay in between. Germline CDR1 and CDR2: MNHNY and SVGAGI (reference sequence). The CDR3 is 13 residues long. For the CDR3, the DNA is TGTGCCAGCAGGCCAGACAGAGCCAGTGAAGCTTTCTTT. Amino acid sequence: CASRPDRASEAFF.

The gene calls are TRBV18 and TRBJ2-1; perhaps TRBD2 as D (5 bases). The length of the CDR3 is 11 residues. The V and J ends lost 4 bases and 10 bases respectively, with 8 bases between them. Germline V gives CDR1 KGHSH, CDR2 LQKENI. CDR3 DNA: TGTGCCAGCTCACGCCGGGAAGAGCAGTTCTTC. Protein: CASSRREEQFF.

The chain is built from TRBV7-3 and TRBJ2-7; either TRBD1 or TRBD2 may supply D (7 bases each). With 5 bases removed from V and 0 bases from J, the gap between germline ends came to 14 bases. Germline V gene sequence: CDR1 SGHTA, CDR2 FQGTGA. The CDR3 runs to 15 residues. CDR3 region: CASSPGGTDSYEQYF. In DNA, the CDR3 is TGTGCCAGCAGCCCCGGGGGGACAGACTCCTACGAGCAGTACTTC.

The chain carries TRBV4-1 and TRBJ1-1; D call uncertain. The V gene's germline CDR1 is MGHRA and CDR2 YSYEKL. The germline V and J ends were trimmed by 0 bases and 6 bases, with 8 bases remaining between them. This CDR3 region has 13 residues. CDR3 sequence: CASSQERAAEAFF. The CDR3 coding sequence is TGCGCCAGCAGCCAAGAAAGGGCGGCTGAAGCTTTCTTT.